This entry features one T cell receptor (beta chain) sequence. The antigen is not known. The sample originates from a study of identifying expanded T cells in peripheral blood. Study-wide results and caveats: Variance in clone template counts between two-week samples significantly increased with total template count across all healthy donors. About 1.2 clones differed between technical replicates, versus about 17 and 20 over time.

Some clones are missing from TCRdb's copy, which holds only in-frame ones; the method was immunoSEQ multiplex PCR. Of approximately 130,000 clones in the sample, 75% to 90% were seen once. Germline-derived CDR1 and CDR2 are SGHTA and FQGNSA. The CDR3 has 13 residues. V gave up 1 base and J gave up 8 bases, with 11 bases separating them. Collection occurred without any documented infections or immune events in donors. V gene TRBV7-2 combines with J gene TRBJ1-1; D unclear. Sequenced input: blood. The TCR comes from a person between 18 and 75 years old in good health. The CDR3 sequence: CASSLVWAKEAFF. CDR3 nucleotide sequence: TGTGCCAGCAGCTTAGTTTGGGCCAAAGAAGCTTTCTTT. The full variable domain, in which reference TRBV7-2 and TRBJ1-1 provide the parts outside the CDR3, is GAGVSQSPSNKVTEKGKDVELRCDPISGHTALYWYRQSLGQGLEFLIYFQGNSAPDKSGLPSDRFSAERTGGSVSTLTIQRTQQEDSAVYLCASSLVWAKEAFFGQGTRLTVV.